What follows are 17 T cell receptor beta chains derived from one specimen sequenced in a study of blood T cells in healthy people across ages. Through a sample-barcoded 5' primer and a J-beta primer mix, a second PCR was run for about 6 to 12 cycles. TCRdb processed the 5' RACE reads anew with MiXCR; each CDR3 protein has one entry. The sample holds 730,000 or so distinct CDR3 sequences, roughly two fifths seen once. The sequenced material came from blood. The receptors originated from a man older than 75 in good health.

The V call is TRBV20-1, the J call TRBJ2-7, with TRBD2 matching over 8 bases. J was trimmed by 5 bases and V by 0 bases; bases with no gene match: 6. CDR3 length: 14 amino acids. Looked up from germline, CDR1 is DFQATT and CDR2 is SNEGSKA (reference sequence). The CDR3, as DNA: TGCAGTGCTAGAGAGGGACTAGAGATCCACGAGCAGTACTTC. It yields the protein CSAREGLEIHEQYF.

This clonotype showed up just a few times. The chain recombines TRBV5-1 with TRBJ2-1, with a weak D call TRBD2 (6 bases). V dropped 4 bases and J dropped 8 bases, with 25 bases sitting between them. CDR3 length: 17 amino acids. The germline V gene encodes CDR1 SGHRS and CDR2 YFSETQ. The CDR3 sequence: CASSPRPTSSIRDEQFF. The CDR3 nucleotides read TGCGCCAGCAGCCCGCGACCAACTAGCTCGATAAGGGATGAGCAGTTCTTC.

Notes on this clonotype: Relative to the germline gene, one junction end is altered; a read error may explain this. CDR3 nucleotide sequence: TGCGCCGGCAGCTCCTCTAGCGGGCGCTCCTACAATGAGCAGTTCTTC. Protein sequence: CAGSSSSGRSYNEQFF. The V and J genes are TRBV5-1 and TRBJ2-1; TRBD2 matches at 8 bases. CDR1 SGHRS and CDR2 YFSETQ come from the germline V gene. The CDR3 is 16 residues long. The variable domain in full, completed from reference TRBV5-1 and TRBJ2-1, reads KAGVTQTPRYLIKTRGQQVTLSCSPISGHRSVSWYQQTPGQGLQFLFEYFSETQRNKGNFPGRFSGRQFSNSRSEMNVSTLELGDSALYLCAGSSSSGRSYNEQFFGPGTRLTVL.

In DNA form, the CDR3 reads TGTGCCATCAGTGGGACAGAAAATGGCTACACCTTC. Translation: CAISGTENGYTF. The J gene is TRBJ1-2, the V gene TRBV10-3; weak D call: TRBD1 (6 bases). V was shortened by 4 bases and J by 6 bases, with 9 bases between the two germline ends. CDR1 ENHRY and CDR2 SYGVKD come from the germline V gene. There are 12 residues in the CDR3.

Worth noting for this clonotype: An end of the junction differs from the germline gene, which may be a read error. The V gene is TRBV13, the J gene TRBJ2-4; 9 positions agree with TRBD1. The DNA end is a closer match to TRBJ2-7, so the J assignment may be wrong. This CDR3 spans 14 amino acids. CDR1 is PRHDT, CDR2 FYEKMQ, per germline (reference sequence). The CDR3 sequence is CASSFTGGSHEQYF. The DNA of the CDR3 is TGTGCCAGCAGCTTTACAGGGGGCTCCCACGAGCAGTACTTC.

The chain recombines TRBV21-1 with TRBJ2-4; TRBD1, as called in the table, went unchecked against the DNA. TRBV21-1 constitutes a pseudogene. CDR3 length: 11 residues. CDR3 protein: CASSKEGVRYF. The CDR3 coding sequence is TGTGCCAGCAGCAAAGAGGGGGTTCGGTACTTC.

This clonotype was picked up a small number of times. J is TRBJ2-7 and V is TRBV11-2; D gene uncertain. Germline values: CDR1 SGHAT, CDR2 FQNNGV. Trimming took off 5 bases at V and 1 base at J, with 6 bases between the two ends. The CDR3 runs to 12 residues. The CDR3 here is CASSLLSYEQYF. The CDR3 coding sequence is TGTGCCAGCAGCCTTCTGTCCTACGAGCAGTACTTC.

This clonotype was counted ten times or more. V usage is TRBV7-2 and J usage is TRBJ2-5; D gene uncertain. V lost 5 bases, J lost 3 bases, and 4 bases lay in between. This CDR3 comprises 11 residues. In germline, CDR1 is SGHTA, CDR2 FQGNSA. As DNA, the CDR3 is TGTGCCAGCAGCCCTAAAGAGACCCAGTACTTC. It encodes CASSPKETQYF.

This clonotype was counted a few times. The CDR3 is CASSPRDRDMNEQFF. Here the CDR3 DNA reads TGTGCCAGCAGCCCCCGGGACAGGGATATGAATGAGCAGTTCTTC. This chain links TRBV7-9 with TRBJ2-1; 9 bases line up with TRBD1. The CDR3 is 15 amino acids. J gave up 7 bases and V 5 bases, and 9 bases lay outside the gene matches. Germline V gene lookup returns CDR1 SEHNR and CDR2 FQNEAQ (reference sequence). Supplemented by reference TRBV7-9 and TRBJ2-1, the full variable domain reads DTGVSQNPRHKITKRGQNVTFRCDPISEHNRLYWYRQTLGQGPEFLTYFQNEAQLEKSRLLSDRFSAERPKGSFSTLEIQRTEQGDSAMYLCASSPRDRDMNEQFFGPGTRLTVL.

The V call is TRBV7-9, the J call TRBJ2-1, with D hard to call. CDR1 and CDR2 from the germline V gene are SEHNR and FQNEAQ (reference sequence). V gave up 0 bases and J gave up 5 bases, with 8 bases separating them. This CDR3 contains 14 residues. CDR3 bases: TGTGCCAGCAGCTTAGCGAGGACGGACAATGAGCAGTTCTTC. Translating it yields CASSLARTDNEQFF.

This clonotype was detected only once. The junction does not match germline at one end; this may be a read error. The rearrangement joins TRBV7-9 to TRBJ1-6, with D maybe TRBD1 (6 bases). The CDR3 runs to 15 residues. From germline, CDR1 is SEHNR and CDR2 FQNEAQ (reference sequence). This CDR3 reads CASSLARGSGAPLHF. CDR3 DNA sequence: TGCGCCAGCAGCTTAGCGCGGGGATCAGGGGCACCCCTCCACTTT.

This sequence joins TRBV9 and TRBJ2-1; 8 bases match TRBD2. From germline, CDR1 is SGDLS and CDR2 YYNGEE. The V and J ends lost 0 bases and 5 bases, in that order; junction bases with no gene match: 7. CDR3 length: 16 amino acids. The CDR3 nucleotides read TGTGCCAGCAGCGTAGAGCAGCGGGGGCTAGACAATGAGCAGTTCTTC. Its translation is CASSVEQRGLDNEQFF.

The gene calls are TRBV5-1 and TRBJ2-7; D gene unclear. Trimming took 0 bases from V and 1 from J, leaving 11 bases between them. The CDR3 covers 15 residues. The germline gives CDR1 SGHRS, CDR2 YFSETQ. CDR3 protein: CASSLVPGSSYEQYF. The CDR3 nucleotides are TGCGCCAGCAGCTTGGTTCCAGGATCTTCCTACGAGCAGTACTTC.

Details on this clonotype: A clone one base away is much larger, so this may be a read error. The chain recombines TRBV3-1 with TRBJ2-7, with TRBD2 identical over 11 bases. CDR1 LGHDT and CDR2 YNNKEL come from the germline V gene (reference sequence). There are 16 residues in the CDR3. V shed 2 bases, J shed 7 bases, and the junction held 10 bases outside the gene matches. The CDR3 is CASSQPLLAGGGEQYF. CDR3 DNA: TGTGCCAGCAGCCAACCTTTGCTAGCGGGAGGCGGTGAGCAGTACTTC.

The V and J genes are TRBV6-5 and TRBJ2-1, with TRBD2 matching 8 bases. The CDR3 contains 15 residues. The germline V gene encodes CDR1 MNHEY and CDR2 SVGAGI. After removal of 10 bases from V and 1 base from J, the junction contained 9 bases not matched to a gene. CDR3 residues: CATRAAGGSYNEQFF. CDR3 nucleotide sequence: TGTGCCACTCGGGCGGCGGGGGGATCCTACAATGAGCAGTTCTTC.

The chain has TRBV20-1 and TRBJ2-5; TRBD2 agrees at 10 bases. The trim removed 6 bases at V and 2 bases at J, leaving 6 bases unmatched. CDR3 size: 14 residues. Germline values: CDR1 DFQATT, CDR2 SNEGSKA (reference sequence). This CDR3 is CSAFERGGQETQYF. CDR3 DNA: TGCAGTGCCTTCGAGCGGGGGGGGCAAGAGACCCAGTACTTC.

This CDR3 is CASSSYQREGSYEQYF. Here the CDR3 DNA reads TGTGCCAGCAGCTCATACCAGCGGGAGGGTTCCTACGAGCAGTACTTC. The gene calls are TRBV7-8 and TRBJ2-7, with TRBD2 identical over 10 bases. CDR1 SGHVS and CDR2 FQNEAQ come from the germline V gene. The junction had 7 bases not matched to a gene; V was cut back by 4 bases and J by 1 base. This CDR3 has 16 amino acids.